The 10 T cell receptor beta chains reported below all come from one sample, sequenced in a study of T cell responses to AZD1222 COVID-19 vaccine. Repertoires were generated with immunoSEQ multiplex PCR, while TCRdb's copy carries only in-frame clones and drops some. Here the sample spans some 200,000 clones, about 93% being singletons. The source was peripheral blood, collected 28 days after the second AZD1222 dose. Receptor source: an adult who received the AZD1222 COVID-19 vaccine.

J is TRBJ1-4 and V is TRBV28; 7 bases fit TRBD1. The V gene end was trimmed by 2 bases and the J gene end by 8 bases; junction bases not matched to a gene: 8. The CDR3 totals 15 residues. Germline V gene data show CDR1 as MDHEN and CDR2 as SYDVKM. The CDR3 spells CASSLVTGTSEKLFF. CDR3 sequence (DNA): TGTGCCAGCAGTTTAGTGACAGGGACGAGCGAAAAACTGTTTTTT. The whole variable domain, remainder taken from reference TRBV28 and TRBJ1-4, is DVKVTQSSRYLVKRTGEKVFLECVQDMDHENMFWYRQDPGLGLRLIYFSYDVKMKEKGDIPEGYSVSREKKERFSLILESASTNQTSMYLCASSLVTGTSEKLFFGSGTQLSVL.

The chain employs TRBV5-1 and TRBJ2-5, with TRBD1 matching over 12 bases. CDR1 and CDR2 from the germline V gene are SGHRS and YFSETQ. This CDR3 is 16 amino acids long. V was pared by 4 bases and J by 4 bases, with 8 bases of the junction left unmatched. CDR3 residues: CASSTGQGAWGETQYF. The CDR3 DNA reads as TGCGCCAGCAGCACGGGACAGGGGGCGTGGGGAGAGACCCAGTACTTC.

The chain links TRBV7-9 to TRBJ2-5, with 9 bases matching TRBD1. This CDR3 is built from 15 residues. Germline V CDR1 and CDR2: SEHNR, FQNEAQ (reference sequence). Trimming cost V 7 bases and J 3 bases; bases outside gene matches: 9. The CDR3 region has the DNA TGTGCCAGCACCTGGGGGACAGGGTCTAAAGAGACCCAGTACTTC. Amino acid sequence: CASTWGTGSKETQYF.

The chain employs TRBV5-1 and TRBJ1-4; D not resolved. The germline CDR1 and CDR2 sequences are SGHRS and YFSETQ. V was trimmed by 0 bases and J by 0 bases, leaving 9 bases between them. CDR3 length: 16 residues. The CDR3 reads CASSLGVASTNEKLFF. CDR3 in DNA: TGCGCCAGCAGCTTGGGGGTCGCTTCAACTAATGAAAAACTGTTTTTT. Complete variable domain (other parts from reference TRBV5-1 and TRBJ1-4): KAGVTQTPRYLIKTRGQQVTLSCSPISGHRSVSWYQQTPGQGLQFLFEYFSETQRNKGNFPGRFSGRQFSNSRSEMNVSTLELGDSALYLCASSLGVASTNEKLFFGSGTQLSVL.

This chain's CDR3 is CASSDWGGEYEQYF. CDR3 in DNA: TGTGCCAGCAGTGATTGGGGGGGCGAGTACGAGCAGTACTTC. V and J are TRBV6-1 and TRBJ2-7, with D possibly being TRBD2 (7 bases). This CDR3 region has 14 residues. The V end lost 3 bases, the J end lost 4 bases, and 13 bases lay between the germline ends. Looked up from germline, CDR1 is MNHNS and CDR2 is SASEGT.

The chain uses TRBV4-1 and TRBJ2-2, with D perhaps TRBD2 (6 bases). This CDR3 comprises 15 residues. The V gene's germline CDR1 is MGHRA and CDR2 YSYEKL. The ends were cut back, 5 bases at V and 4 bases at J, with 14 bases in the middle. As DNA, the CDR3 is TGCGCCAGCAGCTTCCCCGGGGGTGCCACCGGGGAGCTGTTTTTT. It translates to CASSFPGGATGELFF.

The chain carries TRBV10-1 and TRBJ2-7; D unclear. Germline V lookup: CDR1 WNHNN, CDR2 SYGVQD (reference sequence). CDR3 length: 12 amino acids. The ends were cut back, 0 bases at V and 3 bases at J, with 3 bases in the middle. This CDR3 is CASSESGYEQYF. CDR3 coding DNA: TGCGCCAGCAGTGAGTCTGGCTACGAGCAGTACTTC.

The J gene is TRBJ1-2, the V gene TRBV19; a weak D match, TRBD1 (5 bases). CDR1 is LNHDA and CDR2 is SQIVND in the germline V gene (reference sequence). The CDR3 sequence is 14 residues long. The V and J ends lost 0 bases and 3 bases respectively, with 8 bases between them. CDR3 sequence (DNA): TGTGCCAGTAGTATAGAGAACAGGTACTATGGCTACACCTTC. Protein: CASSIENRYYGYTF.

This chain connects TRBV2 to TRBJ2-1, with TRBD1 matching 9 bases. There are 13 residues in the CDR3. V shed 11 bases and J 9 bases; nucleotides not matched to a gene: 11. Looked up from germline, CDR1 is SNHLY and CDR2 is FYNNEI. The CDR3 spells CARTGQGDSEQFF. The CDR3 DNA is TGTGCCCGGACGGGACAGGGCGATTCTGAGCAGTTCTTC. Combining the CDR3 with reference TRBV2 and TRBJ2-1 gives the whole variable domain EPEVTQTPSHQVTQMGQEVILRCVPISNHLYFYWYRQILGQKVEFLVSFYNNEISEKSEIFDDQFSVERPDGSNFTLKIRSTKLEDSAMYFCARTGQGDSEQFFGPGTRLTVL.

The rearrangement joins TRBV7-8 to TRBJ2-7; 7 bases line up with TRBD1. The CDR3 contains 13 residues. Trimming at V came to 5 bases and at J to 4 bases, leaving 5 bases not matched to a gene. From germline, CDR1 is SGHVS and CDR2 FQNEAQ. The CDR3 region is CASSRTGVYEQYF. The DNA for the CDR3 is TGTGCCAGCAGCCGGACAGGAGTTTACGAGCAGTACTTC.